These 22 T cell receptor beta chains originate from one sample sequenced in a study of Graves' ophthalmopathy and Graves' hyperthyroidism. Beta-chain TCR CDR3 regions were amplified from RNA transcripts. Second-round multiplex PCR came after first-round RT-PCR with HTBI primers. MiXCR was run by TCRdb on the multiplex PCR reads, yielding one entry per CDR3 protein. The sample records around 660,000 distinct CDR3 sequences, roughly two fifths being singletons. The sequenced sample was peripheral blood. These receptors were taken from an adult man with Graves' ophthalmopathy.

This clonotype was recorded at least ten times. V and J are TRBV4-2 and TRBJ2-5; 7 bases are shared with TRBD1. The V gene end was trimmed by 0 bases and the J gene end by 3 bases; junction bases not matched to a gene: 4. Germline CDR1 LGHNA, CDR2 YNFKEQ. The CDR3 is 15 amino acids. CDR3 in DNA: TGTGCCAGCAGCCAAGAAGGACAGGAGAAAGAGACCCAGTACTTC. Translated: CASSQEGQEKETQYF.

On this clonotype: One junction end disagrees with the germline gene, perhaps due to a read error. The rearrangement uses TRBV30 and TRBJ1-1; no clear D. CDR1 and CDR2 (germline): GTSNPN, SVGIG (reference sequence). CDR3 length: 13 amino acids. CDR3 region: CAWRSQPNTGAFF. In nucleotides, the CDR3 is TGTGCCTGGAGGTCACAGCCCAACACTGGAGCTTTCTTT.

This sequence joins TRBV10-3 and TRBJ1-2, with 10 nucleotides matching TRBD1. V shed 4 bases and J 6 bases; nucleotides not matched to a gene: 8. Per the germline V gene, CDR1 is ENHRY and CDR2 is SYGVKD. The CDR3 runs 15 residues. The CDR3: CAISAPGQGRNGYTF. CDR3 sequence (DNA): TGTGCCATCAGTGCCCCGGGACAGGGGAGAAATGGCTACACCTTC.

CDR3 DNA sequence: TGCAGCGTTGATAGTCCAGGGGGGCAGTACTTC. Its translation: CSVDSPGGQYF. The chain links TRBV29-1 to TRBJ2-5, with D perhaps matching TRBD1 (7 bases). The CDR3 contains 11 residues. The V end lost 3 bases, the J end lost 11 bases, and 13 bases lay between the germline ends. Germline values: CDR1 SQVTM, CDR2 ANQGSEA.

The V and J genes are TRBV7-8 and TRBJ1-3, with D uncertain. The CDR3 contains 12 residues. Germline assignment: CDR1 SGHVS and CDR2 FQNEAQ. Trimming took 6 bases from V and 2 from J, leaving 5 bases between them. The CDR3 region is CASSHAGNTIYF. In DNA, the CDR3 is TGTGCCAGCAGTCACGCTGGAAACACCATATATTTT.

This clonotype was recorded at least ten times. The gene calls are TRBV24-1 and TRBJ1-2; D perhaps matches TRBD1 (6 bases). The CDR3 totals 15 residues. The V end lost 3 bases, the J end lost 6 bases, and 16 bases lay between the germline ends. Germline CDR1 is KGHDR and CDR2 is SFDVKD. CDR3 residues: CATSDAMEQGDGYTF. The DNA for the CDR3 is TGTGCCACCAGTGATGCCATGGAACAGGGAGATGGCTACACCTTC.

This clonotype was seen ten or more times. The genes are TRBV5-1 and TRBJ2-7; no definite D call. This CDR3 region has 14 residues. V was pared by 3 bases and J by 3 bases, with 13 bases between. CDR1 and CDR2 (germline): SGHRS, YFSETQ. CDR3: CASSSSPPNYEQYF. The DNA of the CDR3 is TGCGCCAGCAGCTCGTCGCCACCTAACTACGAGCAGTACTTC.

This clonotype was counted only a few times. V gene TRBV4-1 combines with J gene TRBJ2-7; 7 positions match TRBD2. V lost 3 bases, J lost 2 bases, and 4 bases stayed unmatched. Germline-derived CDR1 and CDR2 are MGHRA and YSYEKL. The CDR3 sequence is 14 residues long. CDR3 DNA sequence: TGCGCCAGCAGCCACCGCGGGACTACCTACGAGCAGTACTTC. Translated, it gives CASSHRGTTYEQYF.

This clonotype was detected a few times. The chain carries TRBV19 and TRBJ2-2, with TRBD1 as a possible D gene (5 bases). Germline lookup yields CDR1 LNHDA and CDR2 SQIVND (reference sequence). V was shortened by 1 base and J by 4 bases, with 10 bases between the two germline ends. The CDR3 runs to 15 residues. In DNA form, the CDR3 reads TGTGCCAGTAGTATAGTATCAGGGTTCACCGGGGAGCTGTTTTTT. Translation: CASSIVSGFTGELFF.

As for this clonotype: Possible read error: a much larger clone is one base away. The J gene is TRBJ2-5, the V gene TRBV14; D tentatively reads TRBD1 or TRBD2 (5 bases each). Germline V gene sequence: CDR1 SGHDN, CDR2 FVKESK. The CDR3 has 13 residues. As DNA, the CDR3 is TGTGCCGGCAGCTCCGGGACCAAAGAGACCCAGTACTTC. Amino acid sequence: CAGSSGTKETQYF. Full variable domain (missing parts from reference TRBV14 and TRBJ2-5): EAGVTQFPSHSVIEKGQTVTLRCDPISGHDNLYWYRRVMGKEIKFLLHFVKESKQDESGMPNNRFLAERTGGTYSTLKVQPAELEDSGVYFCAGSSGTKETQYFGPGTRLLVL.

This clonotype was found many times. V and J are TRBV7-6 and TRBJ2-2; no reliable D call. Germline assignment: CDR1 SGHVS and CDR2 FNYEAQ. CDR3 length equals 13 residues. V shed 7 bases and J shed 4 bases, with 10 bases lying between them. This CDR3 is CASTPMGTGELFF. CDR3 nucleotide sequence: TGTGCCAGCACCCCAATGGGCACCGGGGAGCTGTTTTTT.

The chain employs TRBV7-2 and TRBJ1-1, with a tentative D call TRBD1 (5 bases). The CDR3 runs to 16 residues. Germline-derived CDR1 and CDR2 are SGHTA and FQGNSA. Trimming removed 5 bases from V and 1 base from J, with 17 bases in between. CDR3 nucleotides: TGTGCCAGCAGCCATAGTTACAGGATGACGAACACTGAAGCTTTCTTT. It is translated as CASSHSYRMTNTEAFF.

The J gene is TRBJ2-7, the V gene TRBV4-1; no reliable D call. Between the trimmed V and J ends, which lost 1 base and 3 bases, there was a span of 10 bases. The CDR3 extends over 14 amino acids. CDR1 is MGHRA, CDR2 YSYEKL, per germline. The CDR3 DNA follows: TGCGCCAGCAGCCAAGCAGGAAGGAACTACGAGCAGTACTTC. It translates to CASSQAGRNYEQYF.

Only a few counts were recorded for this clonotype. The J gene is TRBJ2-6, the V gene TRBV29-1; tentatively, D is TRBD1 (5 bases). Germline assignment: CDR1 SQVTM and CDR2 ANQGSEA. The V gene lost 4 bases and the J gene lost 11 bases, with 15 bases spanning the gap. The CDR3 contains 13 residues. The CDR3 protein is CSVGGRVTYVLTF. The CDR3 nucleotides are TGCAGCGTTGGCGGCAGGGTGACCTACGTCCTGACTTTC.

Only one count was recorded for this clonotype. V usage is TRBV25-1 and J usage is TRBJ1-1, with D possibly TRBD1 on 6 matching bases. Germline V gene sequence: CDR1 MGHDK, CDR2 SYGVNS. The CDR3 consists of 14 residues. Trimming stripped 4 bases from V and 1 base from J, with 10 bases between. Written as DNA, the CDR3 is TGTGCCAGCAGTGCCAGGGGTGGGAACACTGAAGCTTTCTTT. Protein product: CASSARGGNTEAFF.

The rearrangement uses TRBV10-3 and TRBJ1-1; 10 bases fit TRBD1. Trimming at V came to 8 bases and at J to 4 bases, leaving 7 bases not matched to a gene. The length of the CDR3 is 14 residues. Germline CDR1 reads ENHRY; CDR2 reads SYGVKD. This CDR3 reads CAISGTGDGTEAFF. The DNA of the CDR3 is TGTGCCATCTCCGGGACAGGGGATGGCACTGAAGCTTTCTTT.

The chain combines TRBV7-8 with TRBJ2-5; tentatively, D is TRBD2 (6 bases). V was clipped by 5 bases and J by 5 bases, with 18 bases between them. The CDR3 sequence is 15 residues long. Germline values: CDR1 SGHVS, CDR2 FQNEAQ. The CDR3 spells CASSLRDWGDETQYF. CDR3 DNA: TGTGCCAGCAGCCTCCGGGACTGGGGCGATGAGACCCAGTACTTC.

The chain recombines TRBV30 with TRBJ1-1; TRBD1 matches at 9 bases. The V gene's germline CDR1 is GTSNPN and CDR2 SVGIG (reference sequence). The CDR3 sequence is 13 residues long. V gave up 0 bases and J gave up 4 bases; unmatched junction bases: 0. The CDR3 DNA is TGTGCCTGGAGTGTGGGACAGGGCACTGAAGCTTTCTTT. Encoded protein: CAWSVGQGTEAFF.

There are many counts of this clonotype. The chain has TRBV20-1 and TRBJ2-7; D might be TRBD1 (6 bases). The germline V gene encodes CDR1 DFQATT and CDR2 SNEGSKA (reference sequence). The length of the CDR3 is 14 residues. With 4 bases removed from V and 2 bases from J, the gap between germline ends came to 15 bases. CDR3 coding DNA: TGCAGTGCTACCTCCGGGACACCAACCTACGAGCAGTACTTC. Encoded protein: CSATSGTPTYEQYF.

The gene calls are TRBV15 and TRBJ1-2; 10 bases are a match to TRBD1. Germline values: CDR1 LNHNV, CDR2 YYDKDF (reference sequence). The ends lost 1 base at V and 4 bases at J; junction bases unmatched: 0. The CDR3 loop spans 14 amino acids. This chain's CDR3 is CATSRGQGAYGYTF. CDR3 nucleotide sequence: TGTGCCACCAGCAGAGGACAGGGGGCCTATGGCTACACCTTC.

This clonotype showed up just a few times. The V gene is TRBV6-5, the J gene TRBJ1-1, with 8 bases lining up with TRBD1. Germline V lookup: CDR1 MNHEY, CDR2 SVGAGI. The CDR3 runs 15 residues. J was trimmed by 4 bases and V by 4 bases; bases with no gene match: 8. The CDR3 reads CASSSRQGFGTEAFF. CDR3 in DNA: TGTGCCAGCAGTTCCCGACAGGGGTTTGGCACTGAAGCTTTCTTT.

The chain recombines TRBV29-1 with TRBJ2-5; 7 nucleotides align to TRBD1. The CDR3 is 12 residues long. Germline assignment: CDR1 SQVTM and CDR2 ANQGSEA. J was trimmed by 5 bases and V by 8 bases; bases with no gene match: 8. The CDR3 loop is CSFRARGETQYF. CDR3 DNA: TGCAGCTTCCGGGCCAGGGGGGAGACCCAGTACTTC.